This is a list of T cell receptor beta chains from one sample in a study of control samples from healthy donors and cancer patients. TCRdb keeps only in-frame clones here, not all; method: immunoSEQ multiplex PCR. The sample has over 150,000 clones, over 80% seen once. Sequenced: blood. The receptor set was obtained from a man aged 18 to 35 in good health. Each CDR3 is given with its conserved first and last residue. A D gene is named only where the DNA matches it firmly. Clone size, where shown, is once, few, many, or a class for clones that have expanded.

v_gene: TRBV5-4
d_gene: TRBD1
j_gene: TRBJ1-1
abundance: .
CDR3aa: CASKAGGVTLNTEAFF
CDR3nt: TGTGCCAGCAAGGCAGGGGGTGTAACTTTGAACACTGAAGCTTTCTTT

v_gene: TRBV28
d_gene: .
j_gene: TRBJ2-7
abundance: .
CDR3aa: CASSVSGLRGYEQYF
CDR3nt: TGTGCCAGCAGTGTTTCCGGCCTCAGAGGCTACGAGCAGTACTTC

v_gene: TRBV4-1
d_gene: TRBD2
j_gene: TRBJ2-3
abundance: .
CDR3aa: CASSRTGTSGELFSTDTQYF
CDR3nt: TGCGCCAGCAGCCGAACCGGGACTAGCGGAGAACTATTTAGCACAGATACGCAGTATTTT

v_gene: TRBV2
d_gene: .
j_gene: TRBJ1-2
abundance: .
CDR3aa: CASSEARASPGGYTF
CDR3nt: TGTGCCAGCAGTGAAGCGAGAGCCTCCCCGGGTGGCTACACCTTC

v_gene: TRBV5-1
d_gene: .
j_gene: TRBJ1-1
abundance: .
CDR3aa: CASSPRLDTEAFF
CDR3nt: TGCGCCAGCAGCCCTAGATTGGACACTGAAGCTTTCTTT

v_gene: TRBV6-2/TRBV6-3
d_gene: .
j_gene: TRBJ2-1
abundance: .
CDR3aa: CASSYEAGLGVDNEQFF
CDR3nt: TGTGCCAGCAGTTACGAGGCAGGTCTCGGGGTCGACAATGAGCAGTTCTTC

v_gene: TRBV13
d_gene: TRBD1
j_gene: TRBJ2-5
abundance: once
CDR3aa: CASSWPTGTGGETQYF
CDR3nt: TGTGCCAGCAGCTGGCCAACCGGGACAGGGGGAGAGACCCAGTACTTC

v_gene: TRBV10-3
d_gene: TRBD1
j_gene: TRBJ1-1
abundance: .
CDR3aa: CAISDGQGAKTEAFF
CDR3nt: TGTGCCATCAGTGATGGACAGGGGGCGAAAACTGAAGCTTTCTTT

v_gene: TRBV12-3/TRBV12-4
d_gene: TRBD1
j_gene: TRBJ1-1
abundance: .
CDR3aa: CASKLQGSTEAFF
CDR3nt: TGTGCCAGCAAGCTACAGGGGAGCACTGAAGCTTTCTTT

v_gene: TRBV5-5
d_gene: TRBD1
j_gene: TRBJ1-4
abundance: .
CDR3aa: CASSFSGGLGEKLFF
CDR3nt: TGTGCCAGCAGCTTTTCAGGGGGGCTTGGTGAAAAACTGTTTTTT

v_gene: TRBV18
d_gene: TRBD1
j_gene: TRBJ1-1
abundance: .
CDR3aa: CASSPPRGQGADTEAFF
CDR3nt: TGTGCCAGCTCACCACCGAGGGGACAGGGGGCAGACACTGAAGCTTTCTTT

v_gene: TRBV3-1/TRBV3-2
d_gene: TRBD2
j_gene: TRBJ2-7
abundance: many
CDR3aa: CASSPQRGLSYEQYF
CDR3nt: TGTGCCAGCAGCCCTCAGCGGGGGCTTTCCTACGAGCAGTACTTC